This TCR beta chain came from a study of control samples from healthy donors and cancer patients. Assay: immunoSEQ multiplex PCR; the TCRdb copy retains only in-frame clones and omits some. The sample lists some 45,000 clones, around 93% seen once, with around a fifth in the top ten. The CDR3 consists of 17 residues. Germline V gives CDR1 KGHSH, CDR2 LQKENI. V dropped 6 bases and J dropped 2; count of bases not matched to a gene: 11. Sequenced sample: PBMCs. This clonotype was obtained from a woman in her thirties or forties with head and neck cancer. J is TRBJ1-4 and V is TRBV18; 8 nucleotides line up with TRBD1. CDR3: CASSIYTGGATNEKLFF. CDR3 nucleotide sequence: TGTGCCAGCTCGATATACACAGGGGGGGCCACTAATGAAAAACTGTTTTTT.